This is a list of T cell receptor beta chains from one sample in a study of T cell responses to AZD1222 COVID-19 vaccine. TCRdb's copy holds only in-frame clones and misses some; the assay was immunoSEQ multiplex PCR. The sample includes hundreds of thousands of clones, around 92% of them seen just once. Specimen: peripheral blood, collected 28 days after the second AZD1222 dose. The receptors shown here come from an adult who received the AZD1222 COVID-19 vaccine. Each CDR3 is given with its conserved first and last residue. The D gene is left open where the match is weak. Rows may omit the clone size; those that give it use once, few, many or a size class.

D gene | clone size | J gene | V gene | CDR3 protein | CDR3 DNA
TRBD1 | - | TRBJ1-1 | TRBV5-1 | CASSAGTAETEAFF | TGCGCCAGCAGCGCCGGGACAGCCGAAACTGAAGCTTTCTTT
TRBD1 | - | TRBJ1-1 | TRBV7-9 | CASSSTGVEAFF | TGTGCCAGCAGCTCGACAGGGGTTGAAGCTTTCTTT
- | - | TRBJ2-7 | TRBV27 | CASSFGQNSYEQYF | TGTGCCAGCAGTTTTGGTCAGAATTCCTACGAGCAGTACTTC
- | - | TRBJ1-1 | TRBV7-3 | CASSQSLNTEAFF | TGTGCCAGCAGTCAATCTTTGAACACTGAAGCTTTCTTT
- | - | TRBJ2-7 | TRBV28 | CASRRTGQFPYEQYF | TGTGCCAGCAGGAGGACCGGACAGTTCCCCTACGAGCAGTACTTC
- | - | TRBJ1-4 | TRBV28 | CASIGGVGEKLFF | TGTGCCAGCATTGGAGGTGTTGGGGAAAAACTGTTTTTT
- | - | TRBJ2-7 | TRBV3-1/TRBV3-2 | CASSPGASLGYEQYF | TGTGCCAGCAGCCCCGGGGCTAGCCTCGGCTACGAGCAGTACTTC
- | - | TRBJ1-1 | TRBV2 | CASSDWTKEAFF | TGTGCCAGCAGTGATTGGACAAAGGAAGCTTTCTTT
- | - | TRBJ2-7 | TRBV2 | CASKPGPPYEQYF | TGTGCCAGCAAACCAGGGCCCCCCTACGAGCAGTACTTC
- | - | TRBJ2-1 | TRBV7-2 | CASSLGSSGEQFF | TGTGCCAGCAGCTTAGGAAGTTCAGGTGAGCAGTTCTTC
- | - | TRBJ1-6 | TRBV19 | CASTREGNSPLHF | TGTGCCAGTACGAGGGAGGGAAATTCACCCCTCCACTTT
- | - | TRBJ2-3 | TRBV7-9 | CASSLAARTDTQYF | TGTGCCAGCAGCTTAGCGGCCCGCACAGATACGCAGTATTTT
- | - | TRBJ1-1 | TRBV29-1 | CSVGENTEAFF | TGCAGCGTTGGTGAGAACACTGAAGCTTTCTTT
- | - | TRBJ2-1 | TRBV24-1 | CATSPTRKGDEQFF | TGTGCCACCAGTCCGACTCGAAAGGGGGATGAGCAGTTCTTC
- | - | TRBJ1-6 | TRBV13 | CASSQRTGPGYNSPLHF | TGTGCCAGCAGCCAACGTACAGGACCGGGCTATAATTCACCCCTCCACTTT
- | - | TRBJ1-2 | TRBV4-1 | CASSQDPRGVGYGYTF | TGCGCCAGCAGCCAAGATCCGCGGGGCGTAGGGTATGGCTACACCTTC
- | - | TRBJ1-5 | TRBV19 | CASSIEGTYQPQHF | TGTGCCAGTAGTATAGAGGGGACCTATCAGCCCCAGCATTTT
- | - | TRBJ2-2 | TRBV3-1/TRBV3-2 | CASTHEGGELFF | TGTGCCAGCACCCACGAGGGCGGGGAGCTGTTTTTT
TRBD1 | - | TRBJ2-7 | TRBV5-1 | CASTAGTGGEQYF | TGCGCCAGCACAGCCGGGACAGGGGGTGAGCAGTACTTC
TRBD2 | once | TRBJ2-7 | TRBV5-1 | CASSPRAGEDEQYF | TGCGCCAGCAGCCCTAGGGCGGGGGAGGACGAGCAGTACTTC
- | - | TRBJ2-3 | TRBV2 | CASSAGTGTQYF | TGTGCCAGCAGCGCCGGGACGGGGACGCAGTATTTT
- | - | TRBJ1-1 | TRBV28 | CASSFVGGGTEAFF | TGTGCCAGCAGCTTTGTCGGGGGGGGCACTGAAGCTTTCTTT
- | - | TRBJ2-7 | TRBV27 | CASSLSLGSSYEQYF | TGTGCCAGCAGTTTATCACTAGGGAGCTCCTACGAGCAGTACTTC
- | - | TRBJ2-7 | TRBV9 | CASSAGQGPIYEQYF | TGTGCCAGCAGCGCAGGTCAGGGACCTATCTACGAGCAGTACTTC
- | - | TRBJ1-2 | TRBV11-2 | CASSLGGWVGAHNYGYTF | TGTGCCAGCAGCTTAGGGGGGTGGGTAGGAGCCCATAACTATGGCTACACCTTC
- | - | TRBJ2-7 | TRBV6-5 | CASSRAGAYEQYF | TGTGCCAGCAGTAGGGCAGGGGCCTACGAGCAGTACTTC
- | - | TRBJ2-2 | TRBV6-2/TRBV6-3 | CASSLLARNTGELFF | TGTGCCAGCAGTTTGCTAGCGCGGAACACCGGGGAGCTGTTTTTT
- | - | TRBJ1-5 | TRBV5-5 | CASSEGVRGNQPQHF | TGTGCCAGCAGCGAAGGGGTCAGGGGAAATCAGCCCCAGCATTTT
- | - | TRBJ2-1 | TRBV7-3 | CASSLSRSGEEQFF | TGTGCCAGCAGCTTATCTCGGTCGGGCGAGGAGCAGTTCTTC
- | - | TRBJ1-5 | TRBV28 | CASSGSNQPQHF | TGTGCCAGCAGTGGGAGCAATCAGCCCCAGCATTTT
- | - | TRBJ1-2 | TRBV4-2 | CASSQAAGTADYGYTF | TGTGCCAGCAGCCAGGCCGCAGGGACGGCGGATTATGGCTACACCTTC
- | - | TRBJ2-3 | TRBV2 | CASSEDTDTQYF | TGTGCCAGCAGTGAAGATACAGATACGCAGTATTTT
- | - | TRBJ1-5 | TRBV9 | CASSGRSNQPQHF | TGTGCCAGCTCAGGGAGATCCAATCAGCCCCAGCATTTT
- | - | TRBJ1-1 | TRBV5-1 | CASSSGGMGMNTEAFF | TGCGCCAGCAGCTCCGGAGGTATGGGGATGAACACTGAAGCTTTCTTT
TRBD1 | - | TRBJ2-7 | TRBV2 | CASSGDRAYEQYF | TGTGCCAGCAGTGGGGACAGGGCCTACGAGCAGTACTTC
TRBD2 | - | TRBJ2-5 | TRBV29-1 | CSARGTSGGLETQYF | TGCAGCGCCCGGGGGACTAGCGGGGGGTTAGAGACCCAGTACTTC
TRBD1 | - | TRBJ2-5 | TRBV5-4 | CASSETGGAFKTQYF | TGTGCCAGCAGCGAGACAGGGGGCGCGTTTAAGACCCAGTACTTC
- | many | TRBJ1-3 | TRBV28 | CASSPRTLKRARNTIYF | TGTGCCAGCAGCCCACGGACCCTTAAGAGGGCTAGAAACACCATATATTTT
- | - | TRBJ1-2 | TRBV11-2 | CASSLQGYGYTF | TGTGCCAGCAGCTTACAAGGTTATGGCTACACCTTC
- | once | TRBJ2-7 | TRBV6-2/TRBV6-3 | CASSYGRKGGLYEQYF | TGTGCCAGCAGTTACGGGAGGAAAGGGGGCCTCTACGAGCAGTACTTC
- | - | TRBJ1-1 | TRBV28 | CASSPAGLSTEAFF | TGTGCCAGCAGTCCCGCAGGCCTATCGACTGAAGCTTTCTTT
- | once | TRBJ1-5 | TRBV28 | CASSLSSQPQHF | TGTGCCAGCAGTTTATCTAGTCAGCCCCAGCATTTT
- | - | TRBJ2-7 | TRBV7-2 | CASSAGRPYEQYF | TGTGCCAGCAGCGCCGGACGGCCCTACGAGCAGTACTTC
- | - | TRBJ2-2 | TRBV6-5 | CASSRETGELFF | TGTGCCAGCAGTAGGGAAACCGGGGAGCTGTTTTTT
- | once | TRBJ1-5 | TRBV5-1 | CASSFGEGQPQHF | TGCGCCAGCAGCTTCGGGGAAGGTCAGCCCCAGCATTTT
TRBD2 | - | TRBJ2-7 | TRBV4-1 | CASSQGTSYEQYF | TGCGCCAGCAGCCAGGGGACTAGCTACGAGCAGTACTTC
TRBD2 | - | TRBJ2-7 | TRBV4-3 | CASSQGSGRGTYEQYF | TGCGCCAGCAGCCAAGGAAGCGGGAGGGGAACCTACGAGCAGTACTTC
- | - | TRBJ1-5 | TRBV19 | CASSIGGSNQPQHF | TGTGCCAGTAGTATAGGGGGTTCCAATCAGCCCCAGCATTTT